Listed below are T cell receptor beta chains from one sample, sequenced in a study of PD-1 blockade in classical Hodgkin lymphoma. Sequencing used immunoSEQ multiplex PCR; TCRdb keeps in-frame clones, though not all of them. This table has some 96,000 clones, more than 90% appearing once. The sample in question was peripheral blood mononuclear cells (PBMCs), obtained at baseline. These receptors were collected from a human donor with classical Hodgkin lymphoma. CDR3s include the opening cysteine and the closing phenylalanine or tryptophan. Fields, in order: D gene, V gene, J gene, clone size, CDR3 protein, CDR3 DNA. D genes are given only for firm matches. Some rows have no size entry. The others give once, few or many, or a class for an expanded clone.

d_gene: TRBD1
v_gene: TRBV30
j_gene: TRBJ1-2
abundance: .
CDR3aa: CAWRRPGGGYTF
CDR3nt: TGTGCCTGGAGGCGGCCAGGGGGCGGCTACACCTTC

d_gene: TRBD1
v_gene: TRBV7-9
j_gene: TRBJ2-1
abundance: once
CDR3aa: CASSHFWDRDYNEQFF
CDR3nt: TGTGCCAGCAGCCATTTTTGGGACAGGGACTACAATGAGCAGTTCTTC

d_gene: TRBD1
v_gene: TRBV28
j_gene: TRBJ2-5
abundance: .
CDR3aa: CASSRDRGETQYF
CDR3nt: TGTGCCAGCAGTCGGGACAGGGGGGAGACCCAGTACTTC

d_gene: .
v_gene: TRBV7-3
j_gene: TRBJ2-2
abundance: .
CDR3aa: CASSFAGELFF
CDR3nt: TGTGCCAGCAGCTTCGCCGGGGAGCTGTTTTTT

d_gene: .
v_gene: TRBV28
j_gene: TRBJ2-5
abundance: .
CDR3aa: CASSFSSLPAQETQYF
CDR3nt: TGTGCCAGCAGTTTTTCTTCTCTCCCGGCCCAAGAGACCCAGTACTTC

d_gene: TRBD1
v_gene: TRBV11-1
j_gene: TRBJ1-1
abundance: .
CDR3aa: CASRAGGEWNTEAFF
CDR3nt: TGTGCCAGCAGGGCAGGGGGCGAGTGGAACACTGAAGCTTTCTTT

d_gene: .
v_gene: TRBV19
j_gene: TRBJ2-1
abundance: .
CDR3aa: CASSNRQPYNEQFF
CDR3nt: TGTGCCAGTAGTAACCGACAACCCTACAATGAGCAGTTCTTC

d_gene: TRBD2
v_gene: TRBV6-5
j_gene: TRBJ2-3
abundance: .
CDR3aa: CASSFGLAGGADTQYF
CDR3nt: TGTGCCAGCAGTTTCGGACTAGCGGGAGGTGCAGATACGCAGTATTTT

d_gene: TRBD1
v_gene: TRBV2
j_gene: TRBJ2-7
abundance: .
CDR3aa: CASSAGQGYHEQYF
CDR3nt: TGTGCCAGCAGTGCGGGACAGGGGTACCACGAGCAGTACTTC

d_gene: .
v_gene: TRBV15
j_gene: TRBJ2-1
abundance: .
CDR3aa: CATTIDRGSSYNEQFF
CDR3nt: TGTGCCACCACTATTGATCGGGGGAGCTCCTACAATGAGCAGTTCTTC

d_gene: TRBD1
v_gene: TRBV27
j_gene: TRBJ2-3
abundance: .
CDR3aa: CASSPRHRGNPADTQYF
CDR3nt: TGTGCCAGCAGCCCCAGACACAGGGGAAACCCTGCAGATACGCAGTATTTT

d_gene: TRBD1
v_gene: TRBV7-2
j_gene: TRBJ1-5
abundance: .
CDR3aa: CASSREDRAGYSNQPQHF
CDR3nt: TGTGCCAGCAGCCGCGAGGACAGGGCCGGATATAGCAATCAGCCCCAGCATTTT

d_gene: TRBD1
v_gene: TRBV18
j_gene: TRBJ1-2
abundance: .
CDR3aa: CASSPGTGGISYGYTF
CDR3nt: TGTGCCAGCTCACCCGGAACAGGGGGCATTAGCTATGGCTACACCTTC

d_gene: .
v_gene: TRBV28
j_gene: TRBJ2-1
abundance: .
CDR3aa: CASRTHRSPPRDEQFF
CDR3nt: TGTGCCAGCAGAACCCACAGGTCCCCCCCTCGGGATGAGCAGTTCTTC

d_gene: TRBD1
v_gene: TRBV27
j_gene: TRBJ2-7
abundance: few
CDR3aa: CASSLGQGDRYEQYF
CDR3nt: TGTGCCAGCAGTTTGGGACAGGGGGATCGCTACGAGCAGTACTTC

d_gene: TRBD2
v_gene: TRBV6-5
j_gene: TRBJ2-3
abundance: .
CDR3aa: CASTPGLSGSTQYF
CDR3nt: TGTGCCAGCACGCCAGGCCTAAGCGGGAGCACGCAGTATTTT

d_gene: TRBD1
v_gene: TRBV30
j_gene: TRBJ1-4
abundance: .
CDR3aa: CAWSPGQGINEKLFF
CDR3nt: TGTGCCTGGAGTCCGGGACAGGGGATTAATGAAAAACTGTTTTTT

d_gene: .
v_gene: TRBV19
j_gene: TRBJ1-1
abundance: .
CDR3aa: CASSIVGRINTEAFF
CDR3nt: TGTGCCAGTAGTATAGTGGGGCGGATTAACACTGAAGCTTTCTTT

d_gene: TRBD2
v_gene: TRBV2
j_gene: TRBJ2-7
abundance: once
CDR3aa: CASSVIVVFGTSGYEQYF
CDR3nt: TGTGCCAGCAGTGTTATTGTAGTCTTTGGGACTAGCGGATACGAGCAGTACTTC

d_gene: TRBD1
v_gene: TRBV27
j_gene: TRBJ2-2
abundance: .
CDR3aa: CASSLLIGTGTTGELFF
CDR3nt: TGTGCCAGCAGTTTATTGATCGGGACAGGGACCACCGGGGAGCTGTTTTTT

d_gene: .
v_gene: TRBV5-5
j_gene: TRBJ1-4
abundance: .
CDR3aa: CASSGGITGLTNEKLFF
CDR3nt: TGTGCCAGCAGCGGAGGGATTACAGGTTTGACTAATGAAAAACTGTTTTTT

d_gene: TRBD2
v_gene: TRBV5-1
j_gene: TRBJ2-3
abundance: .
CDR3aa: CASSQLTSAGTDTQYF
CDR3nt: TGCGCCAGCAGCCAATTGACTAGCGCCGGCACAGATACGCAGTATTTT

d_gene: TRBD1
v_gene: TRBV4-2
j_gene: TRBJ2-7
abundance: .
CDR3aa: CASSQGADRGRYEQYF
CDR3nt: TGTGCCAGCAGCCAAGGGGCGGACAGGGGGCGGTACGAGCAGTACTTC

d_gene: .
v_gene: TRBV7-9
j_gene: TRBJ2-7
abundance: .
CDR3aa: CASSRTPYEQYF
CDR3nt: TGTGCCAGCAGTCGGACACCCTACGAGCAGTACTTC

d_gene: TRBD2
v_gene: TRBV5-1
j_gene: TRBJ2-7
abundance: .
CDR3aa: CASSELAGPSSYEQYF
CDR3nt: TGCGCCAGCAGCGAACTAGCGGGACCGAGCTCCTACGAGCAGTACTTC

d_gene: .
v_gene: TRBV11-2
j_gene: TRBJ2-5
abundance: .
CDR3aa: CASSLDHLQGRETQYF
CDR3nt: TGTGCCAGCAGCTTAGATCACCTACAGGGGAGGGAGACCCAGTACTTC

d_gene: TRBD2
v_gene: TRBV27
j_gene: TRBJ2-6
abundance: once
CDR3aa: CASSLLGASGRKTGANVLTF
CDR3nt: TGTGCCAGCAGTTTACTTGGAGCTAGCGGGAGGAAAACTGGGGCCAACGTCCTGACTTTC

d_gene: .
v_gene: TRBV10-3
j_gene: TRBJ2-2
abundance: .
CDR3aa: CAISDGTPGTGELFF
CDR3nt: TGTGCCATCAGTGACGGGACCCCTGGGACCGGGGAGCTGTTTTTT

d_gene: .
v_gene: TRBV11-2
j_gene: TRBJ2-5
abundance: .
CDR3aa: CASSFRGAGFQETQYF
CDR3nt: TGTGCCAGCAGCTTCCGGGGGGCAGGTTTCCAAGAGACCCAGTACTTC

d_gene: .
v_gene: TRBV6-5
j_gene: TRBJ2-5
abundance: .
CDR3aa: CASSYIDILQETQYF
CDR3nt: TGTGCCAGCAGTTACATCGATATACTGCAAGAGACCCAGTACTTC

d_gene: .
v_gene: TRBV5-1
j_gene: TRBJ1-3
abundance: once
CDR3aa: CASSDTGYGNTIYF
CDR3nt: TGCGCCAGCAGCGATACAGGGTACGGAAACACCATATATTTT

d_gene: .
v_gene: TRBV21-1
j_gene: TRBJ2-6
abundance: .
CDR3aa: CASLARPGTYYNVLTF
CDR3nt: TGTGCCAGCCTTGCGAGGCCCGGGACATACTACAACGTCCTGACTTTC